This TCR beta chain was sequenced for a study of control samples from healthy donors and cancer patients. The count of this clone is one. The table came from immunoSEQ multiplex PCR; TCRdb's copy has only in-frame clones and leaves some out. The sample contains roughly 130,000 clones, approximately 91% of which appear only once. The CDR3 is made up of 13 amino acids. Germline assignment: CDR1 SGHKS and CDR2 YYEKEE (reference sequence). Deletions cut 7 bases from V and 6 bases from J, with 14 bases between. The chain is built from TRBV5-5 and TRBJ2-1, with D maybe TRBD1 (7 bases). The sequence was obtained from a man aged 50 to 59 in good health. Source material: blood. The CDR3 sequence is CASGRQGVNEQFF. The DNA for the CDR3 is TGTGCCAGCGGGAGGCAGGGGGTCAATGAGCAGTTCTTC.